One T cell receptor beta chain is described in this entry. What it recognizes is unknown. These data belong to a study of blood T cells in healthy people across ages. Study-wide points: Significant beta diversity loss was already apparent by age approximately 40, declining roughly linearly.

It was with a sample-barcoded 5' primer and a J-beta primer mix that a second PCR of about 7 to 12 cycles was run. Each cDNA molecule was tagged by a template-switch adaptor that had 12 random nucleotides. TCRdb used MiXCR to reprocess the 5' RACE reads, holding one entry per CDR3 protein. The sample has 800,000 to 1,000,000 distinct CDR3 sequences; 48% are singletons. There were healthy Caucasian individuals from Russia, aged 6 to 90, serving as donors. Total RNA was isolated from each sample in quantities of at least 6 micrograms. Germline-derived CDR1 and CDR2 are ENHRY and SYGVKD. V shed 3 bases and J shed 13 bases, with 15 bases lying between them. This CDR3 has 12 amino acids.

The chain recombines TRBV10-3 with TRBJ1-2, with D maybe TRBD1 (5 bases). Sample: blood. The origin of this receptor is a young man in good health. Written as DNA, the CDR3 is TGTGCCATCAGTGACGAACAGGCCAGGGTCACCTTC. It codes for CAISDEQARVTF.